This T cell receptor beta chain was identified during a study of blood T cells in healthy people across ages. Total RNA, at least 6 micrograms per sample, was extracted from PBMCs. This clonotype was counted only a few times. Its antigen is undetermined. This sequence may be a read error, since a much larger clone differs from it by one base. CDR3 length: 11 residues. Trimming took off 4 bases at V and 5 bases at J, with 6 bases between the two ends. The germline CDR1 and CDR2 sequences are SEHNR and FQNEAQ (reference sequence). Study-wide points: Age showed a roughly linear inverse relationship with TCR beta diversity per million T cells. The authors considered diversity estimates from one million T cells to be underestimates.

Primers used in a second PCR of about 6 to 12 cycles were a sample-barcoded 5' primer and a J-beta primer mix. A single record per CDR3 protein comes from TCRdb applying MiXCR to the 5' RACE reads. The data hold about 1.4 million distinct CDR3 sequences, with almost 60% observed a single time. The source material was blood. The rearrangement uses TRBV7-9 and TRBJ2-7; D gene ambiguous. The receptor was isolated from a man aged 18 to 30 in good health. CDR3 DNA sequence: TGTGCCAGCAGCTCCCCCGACGAGCAGTACTTC. The encoded protein is CASSSPDEQYF.